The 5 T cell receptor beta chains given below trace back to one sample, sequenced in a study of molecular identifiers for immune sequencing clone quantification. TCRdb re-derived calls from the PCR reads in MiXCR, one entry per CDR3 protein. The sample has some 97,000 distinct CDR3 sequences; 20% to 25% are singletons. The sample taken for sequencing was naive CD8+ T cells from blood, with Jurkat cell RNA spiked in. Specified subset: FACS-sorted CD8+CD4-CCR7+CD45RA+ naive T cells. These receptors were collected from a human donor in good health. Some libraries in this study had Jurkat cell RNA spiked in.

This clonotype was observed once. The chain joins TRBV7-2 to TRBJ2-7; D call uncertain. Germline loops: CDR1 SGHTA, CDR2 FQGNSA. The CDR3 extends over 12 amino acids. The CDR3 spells CARSLSVHEQYF. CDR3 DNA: TGTGCGCGCAGCTTATCGGTGCACGAGCAGTACTTC.

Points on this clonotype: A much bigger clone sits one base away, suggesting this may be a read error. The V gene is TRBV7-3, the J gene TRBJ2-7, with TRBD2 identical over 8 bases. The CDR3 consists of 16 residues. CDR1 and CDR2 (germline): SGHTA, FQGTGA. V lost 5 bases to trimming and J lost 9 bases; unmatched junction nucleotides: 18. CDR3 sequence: CASSQETGTRSGAQYF. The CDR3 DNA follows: TGTGCCAGCAGCCAAGAAACCGGGACTAGGAGCGGCGCGCAGTACTTC.

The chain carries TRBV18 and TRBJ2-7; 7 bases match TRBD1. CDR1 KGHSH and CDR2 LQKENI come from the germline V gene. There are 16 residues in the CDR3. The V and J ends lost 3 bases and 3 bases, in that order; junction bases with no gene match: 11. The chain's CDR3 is CASSPPLLGQNYEQYF. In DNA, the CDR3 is TGTGCCAGCTCACCCCCCTTACTGGGACAGAACTACGAGCAGTACTTC.

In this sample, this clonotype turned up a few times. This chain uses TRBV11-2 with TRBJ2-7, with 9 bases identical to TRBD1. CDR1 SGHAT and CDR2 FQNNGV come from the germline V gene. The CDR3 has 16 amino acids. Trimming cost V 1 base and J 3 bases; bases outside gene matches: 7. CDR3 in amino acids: CASSLVGTGTRYEQYF. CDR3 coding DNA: TGTGCCAGCAGCTTAGTCGGGACAGGGACACGCTACGAGCAGTACTTC.

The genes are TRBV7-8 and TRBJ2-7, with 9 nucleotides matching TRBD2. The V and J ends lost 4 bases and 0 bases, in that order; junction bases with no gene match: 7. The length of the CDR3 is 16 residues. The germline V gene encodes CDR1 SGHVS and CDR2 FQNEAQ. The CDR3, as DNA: TGTGCCAGCAGCTCTATAATGGGACTAGCCTCCTACGAGCAGTACTTC. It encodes CASSSIMGLASYEQYF.